The text below deals with one T cell receptor (beta chain). Libraries were prepared by immunoSEQ multiplex PCR; TCRdb keeps only in-frame clonotypes and omits some of them. The table lists about 160,000 clones, less than 95% of them singletons. These data originate in a study of control samples from healthy donors and cancer patients. Germline CDR1 is MNHEY and CDR2 is SMNVEV (reference sequence). This CDR3 comprises 15 residues. Trimming pared 6 bases from V and 5 bases from J, leaving 19 bases between. Sequences were obtained from PBMCs. This TCR was recovered from a man aged 55-75 years with colorectal cancer. V is TRBV27 and J is TRBJ1-1, with D tentatively TRBD1 (5 bases). CDR3 sequence: CASRPYDSPNTEAFF. The CDR3 bases are TGTGCCAGCAGACCTTATGACAGCCCGAATACTGAAGCTTTCTTT.